The 10 T cell receptor beta chains presented below share a single source sample, sequenced in a study of post-analysis software for immune sequencing data. Whole-study results and caveats: Included in a set of about 5 TRBV segments more frequent in patients than controls were TRBV5-6, TRBV5-1 and TRBV20-1.

Built from TCR beta cDNA, the libraries had unique molecular identifiers in them. From the PCR reads, TCRdb called clonotypes with MiXCR, one entry per CDR3 protein. This sample has 650,000 to 850,000 distinct CDR3 sequences, with about 57% found just once. These receptors have no identified antigens. Sequenced input: blood. These receptors came from a girl aged 10-17 years with multiple sclerosis.

The CDR3 loop is CASSLAGVGSYEQYF. CDR3 sequence (DNA): TGTGCCAGCAGCTTGGCCGGGGTAGGATCCTACGAGCAGTACTTC. The V call is TRBV5-5, the J call TRBJ2-7, with D possibly TRBD2 on 5 matching bases. V was cut by 0 bases and J by 1 base, with 11 bases left in between. The V gene's germline CDR1 is SGHKS and CDR2 YYEKEE (reference sequence). The CDR3 is 15 residues long. The full variable domain, with the rest looked up from reference TRBV5-5 and TRBJ2-7, is DAGVTQSPTHLIKTRGQQVTLRCSPISGHKSVSWYQQVLGQGPQFIFQYYEKEERGRGNFPDRFSARQFPNYSSELNVNALLLGDSALYLCASSLAGVGSYEQYFGPGTRLTVT.

The chain couples TRBV20-1 to TRBJ1-2; D is perhaps TRBD1 (5 bases). CDR1 and CDR2 (germline): DFQATT, SNEGSKA (reference sequence). CDR3 length: 13 amino acids. V shed 3 bases and J shed 3 bases, with 11 bases lying between them. The CDR3 nucleotides are TGCAGTGCTAGTCAGGGACCGTACTATGGCTACACCTTC. This sequence encodes CSASQGPYYGYTF.

The chain has TRBV9 and TRBJ2-7; the D gene could be TRBD1 or TRBD2 (5 bases each). Per germline, CDR1 SGDLS and CDR2 YYNGEE. The CDR3 extends over 14 amino acids. V was trimmed by 2 bases and J by 4 bases, leaving 13 bases between them. DNA for the CDR3: TGTGCCAGCAGCGTCGCCGGGACGAGATACGAGCAGTACTTC. Its protein is CASSVAGTRYEQYF.

This clonotype has more than one count but fewer than ten. The chain employs TRBV20-1 and TRBJ2-7; 9 nucleotides match TRBD1. The germline V gene encodes CDR1 DFQATT and CDR2 SNEGSKA (reference sequence). The CDR3 has 14 residues. V gave up 0 bases and J gave up 4 bases; unmatched junction bases: 4. This chain's CDR3 is CSAREGTGRYEQYF. CDR3 bases: TGCAGTGCTAGAGAGGGGACAGGGAGGTACGAGCAGTACTTC.

The chain joins TRBV5-1 to TRBJ1-2, with 8 bases identical to TRBD1. This CDR3 comprises 16 residues. V lost 0 bases to trimming and J lost 0 bases; unmatched junction nucleotides: 4. Germline V gene data show CDR1 as SGHRS and CDR2 as YFSETQ. CDR3 coding DNA: TGCGCCAGCAGCTTGGAGGGGACAGGAGCTAACTATGGCTACACCTTC. Protein: CASSLEGTGANYGYTF. Filled out from reference TRBV5-1 and TRBJ1-2, the complete variable domain reads KAGVTQTPRYLIKTRGQQVTLSCSPISGHRSVSWYQQTPGQGLQFLFEYFSETQRNKGNFPGRFSGRQFSNSRSEMNVSTLELGDSALYLCASSLEGTGANYGYTFGSGTRLTVV.

The count of this clonotype is one. This rearrangement joins TRBV5-1 to TRBJ2-1; possible D gene TRBD2, 6 bases. Germline-derived CDR1 and CDR2 are SGHRS and YFSETQ. V was trimmed by 0 bases and J by 0 bases, leaving 13 bases between them. The CDR3 is 17 residues long. The CDR3 reads CASSLGREWSSYNEQFF. In DNA, the CDR3 is TGCGCCAGCAGCTTGGGCCGGGAGTGGAGCTCCTACAATGAGCAGTTCTTC.

This clonotype was seen only a few times. CDR3 residues: CSAREGSETYEQYF. The CDR3 DNA is TGCAGTGCTAGAGAAGGTAGCGAGACCTACGAGCAGTACTTC. The chain joins TRBV20-1 to TRBJ2-7; D may be TRBD2 (5 bases). Germline CDR1 DFQATT, CDR2 SNEGSKA (reference sequence). The CDR3 contains 14 residues. The germline V and J ends were trimmed by 0 bases and 2 bases, with 11 bases remaining between them.

The chain is built from TRBV15 and TRBJ2-6; 9 bases line up with TRBD1. Unmatched junction bases numbered 9, after V lost 0 bases and J lost 3 bases. The germline gives CDR1 LNHNV, CDR2 YYDKDF (reference sequence). The CDR3 loop spans 19 amino acids. As DNA, the CDR3 is TGTGCCACCAGCAGAGATCCTAGGACAGGGGTCGGTGGGGCCAACGTCCTGACTTTC. As protein: CATSRDPRTGVGGANVLTF.

This clonotype was picked up a small number of times. The chain carries TRBV7-9 and TRBJ2-1; 7 nucleotides match TRBD1. V lost 3 bases and J lost 9; bases outside the gene matches: 8. Germline V CDR1 and CDR2: SEHNR, FQNEAQ (reference sequence). The CDR3 is 14 amino acids. The CDR3 DNA reads as TGTGCCAGCAGCTTCACCCCTAGGGGGCCTGAGCAGTTCTTC. Translated: CASSFTPRGPEQFF.

The chain couples TRBV7-2 to TRBJ2-3, with TRBD1 identical over 7 bases. Germline V gives CDR1 SGHTA, CDR2 FQGNSA. There are 14 residues in the CDR3. The ends lost 5 bases at V and 2 bases at J; junction bases unmatched: 4. CDR3 coding DNA: TGTGCCAGCAGCAAGGGACAGATCACAGATACGCAGTATTTT. The encoded protein is CASSKGQITDTQYF.